Presented here are 21 T cell receptor beta chains from one specimen sequenced in a study of T cells in Graves' hyperthyroidism and ophthalmopathy. The investigators amplified TCR beta CDR3 regions from RNA transcripts. When the TCR CDR3 underwent first-round RT-PCR, the HTBI primer set was used. Each CDR3 protein is one row after TCRdb ran MiXCR on the multiplex PCR reads. The table lists some 250,000 distinct CDR3 sequences, around 15% of them singletons. Sequenced material: blood. The receptors originated from a woman aged 45-65 years with Graves' hyperthyroidism that later progressed to Graves' ophthalmopathy.

V is TRBV5-1 and J is TRBJ2-3; TRBD2 is a possible D gene (6 bases). CDR3 length: 15 amino acids. Trimming pared 4 bases from V and 2 bases from J, leaving 14 bases between. Germline V gene sequence: CDR1 SGHRS, CDR2 YFSETQ. The CDR3: CASSLRGGITDTQYF. The CDR3 DNA follows: TGCGCCAGCAGCCTCCGTGGGGGGATCACAGATACGCAGTATTTT.

The V call is TRBV18, the J call TRBJ2-3; D might be TRBD1 (5 bases). The germline gives CDR1 KGHSH, CDR2 LQKENI. This CDR3 region has 17 residues. V was cut by 3 bases and J by 0 bases, with 16 bases left in between. This chain's CDR3 is CASSPGLRSSSTDTQYF. CDR3 bases: TGTGCCAGCTCACCGGGGCTTAGAAGTTCTAGCACAGATACGCAGTATTTT.

The sample holds many counts of this clonotype. This sequence joins TRBV6-1 and TRBJ2-1, with D unresolved. CDR3 length equals 15 residues. Trimming pared 6 bases from V and 5 bases from J, leaving 17 bases between. CDR1 and CDR2 from the germline V gene are MNHNS and SASEGT. The CDR3 is CASRRPWNRDNEQFF. Here the CDR3 DNA reads TGTGCCAGCAGACGACCCTGGAACCGGGACAATGAGCAGTTCTTC.

This clonotype was detected only a few times. Just one base apart from a much larger clone, this may be a read error. The chain links TRBV18 to TRBJ1-5; TRBD1 might be the D (6 bases). The CDR3 has 15 amino acids. CDR1 and CDR2 (germline): KGHSH, LQKENI. Trimming pared 5 bases from V and 5 bases from J, leaving 16 bases between. CDR3 protein: CASSFSGGGDQPQHF. The CDR3 DNA is TGTGCCAGCTCATTCTCGGGAGGGGGGGATCAGCCCCAGCATTTT.

This clonotype came up a few times. The chain uses TRBV13 and TRBJ2-7; 8 nucleotides align to TRBD2. The CDR3 length is 16 residues. Germline trimming cut 3 bases from V and 3 bases from J; bases unmatched to any gene: 10. Germline CDR1 PRHDT, CDR2 FYEKMQ (reference sequence). The CDR3 region has the DNA TGTGCCAGCAGCTTGCTCGTAGCGGGACTAAACTACGAGCAGTACTTC. Its protein product is CASSLLVAGLNYEQYF.

The V call is TRBV2, the J call TRBJ1-2; TRBD1 matches 9 bases. The germline V gene has CDR1 SNHLY and CDR2 FYNNEI. Unmatched junction bases numbered 6, after V lost 6 bases and J lost 4 bases. The CDR3 is 14 amino acids. The CDR3 loop is CASRGTGPIYGYTF. CDR3 coding DNA: TGTGCCAGCAGAGGGACAGGGCCAATCTATGGCTACACCTTC.

This clonotype was seen repeatedly, ten times or more. The V and J genes are TRBV6-1 and TRBJ1-1; D call uncertain. The CDR3 is made up of 15 amino acids. V lost 0 bases to trimming and J lost 8 bases, with 16 bases between them. Germline V gene data show CDR1 as MNHNS and CDR2 as SASEGT. Here the CDR3 reads CASSEAWAPPQEAFF. For the CDR3, the DNA is TGTGCCAGCAGTGAAGCTTGGGCCCCTCCCCAAGAAGCTTTCTTT.

This clonotype was observed many times. The chain recombines TRBV4-2 with TRBJ1-5; D call uncertain. The ends were cut back, 2 bases at V and 0 bases at J, with 8 bases in the middle. This CDR3 has 15 residues. Germline CDR1 reads LGHNA; CDR2 reads YNFKEQ. The CDR3 region is CASSQRRDSNQPQHF. The CDR3 DNA sequence: TGTGCCAGCAGCCAAAGGCGGGATAGCAATCAGCCCCAGCATTTT.

This clonotype was counted a single time. It may be a read error: a sequence one base away is much more abundant. J is TRBJ2-1 and V is TRBV6-5; TRBD2 might be the D (6 bases). CDR1 is MNHEY, CDR2 SVGAGI, per germline. V dropped 5 bases and J dropped 9 bases, with 14 bases sitting between them. The CDR3 loop spans 13 amino acids. The CDR3: CASSHGGALEQFF. Here the CDR3 DNA reads TGTGCCAGCAGTCACGGCGGGGCCCTTGAGCAGTTCTTC.

Remarks on this clonotype: A clone one base away is much larger, so this may be a read error. The chain's CDR3 is CTSSYSIQRFQETQYF. CDR3 in DNA: TGTACCAGCAGTTACTCCATACAGCGCTTCCAAGAGACCCAGTACTTC. The chain recombines TRBV6-2 or TRBV6-3 with TRBJ2-5; the D is unclear. This CDR3 contains 16 residues. The germline V gene encodes CDR1 MNHEY and CDR2 SVGEGT.

The rearrangement joins TRBV6-1 to TRBJ2-7, with D unclear. Trimming removed 6 bases from V and 3 bases from J, with 12 bases in between. Germline V lookup: CDR1 MNHNS, CDR2 SASEGT. CDR3 size: 13 residues. CDR3 DNA sequence: TGTGCCAGCAGCAAGGCACGGAACTACGAGCAGTACTTC. Translated: CASSKARNYEQYF.

This clonotype was recorded many times. J is TRBJ2-1 and V is TRBV7-2, with 7 bases fitting TRBD2. The CDR3 consists of 14 residues. Germline V gene data show CDR1 as SGHTA and CDR2 as FQGNSA. V lost 5 bases to trimming and J lost 6 bases; unmatched junction nucleotides: 7. The CDR3 DNA reads TGTGCCAGCAGCAAGCGGGACCGTGCCAATGAGCAGTTCTTC. It specifies CASSKRDRANEQFF.

There are many counts of this clonotype. This chain connects TRBV20-1 to TRBJ2-7; TRBD2 matches 15 bases. CDR3 length equals 15 residues. V shed 7 bases and J 4 bases; nucleotides not matched to a gene: 8. Germline V gives CDR1 DFQATT, CDR2 SNEGSKA (reference sequence). The CDR3 bases are TGCAGTGTAGAGAGGGGGACTAGCGGGAGGTACGAGCAGTACTTC. Residues: CSVERGTSGRYEQYF.

This clonotype was counted at least ten times. This chain joins TRBV2 and TRBJ2-2; 10 bases agree with TRBD1. This CDR3 region has 16 residues. Germline V lookup: CDR1 SNHLY, CDR2 FYNNEI. V lost 6 bases to trimming and J lost 3 bases; unmatched junction nucleotides: 7. The CDR3 is CASRGRDRGYTGELFF. CDR3 nucleotide sequence: TGTGCCAGCAGGGGCCGGGACAGGGGCTACACCGGGGAGCTGTTTTTT.

This clonotype was recorded many times. The V gene is TRBV5-6, the J gene TRBJ1-1; no clear D. The CDR3 spans 17 residues. V was clipped by 2 bases and J by 0 bases, with 17 bases between them. In germline, CDR1 is SGHDT, CDR2 YYEEEE. The CDR3 DNA reads as TGTGCCAGCAGCTTAGGAGCACGGGGAGGGATGAACACTGAAGCTTTCTTT. Translated: CASSLGARGGMNTEAFF.

A few counts support this clonotype. Just one base apart from a much larger clone, this may be a read error. The chain uses TRBV7-2 and TRBJ2-3, with D tentatively TRBD1 (6 bases). The CDR3 sequence is 13 residues long. From germline, CDR1 is SGHTA and CDR2 FQGNSA. The CDR3 DNA sequence: TGTGCCGGCAGCCGGTCGGACAGTACCACGCAGTATTTT. Translating it yields CAGSRSDSTTQYF. The complete variable domain, with remaining parts taken from reference TRBV7-2 and TRBJ2-3, reads GAGVSQSPSNKVTEKGKDVELRCDPISGHTALYWYRQSLGQGLEFLIYFQGNSAPDKSGLPSDRFSAERTGGSVSTLTIQRTQQEDSAVYLCAGSRSDSTTQYFGPGTRLTVL.

The table lists this clonotype with many counts. The genes are TRBV30 and TRBJ1-2; no definite D call. The V and J ends lost 6 bases and 4 bases respectively, with 15 bases between them. This CDR3 has 13 residues. Germline V lookup: CDR1 GTSNPN, CDR2 SVGIG (reference sequence). The CDR3 DNA follows: TGTGCCTGCCCTACGAGGGCCGGCTATGGCTACACCTTC. This translates into CACPTRAGYGYTF.

This clonotype occurred many times. This rearrangement joins TRBV3-1 to TRBJ1-1; D is undetermined. The germline V gene has CDR1 LGHDT and CDR2 YNNKEL (reference sequence). V was pared by 1 base and J by 2 bases, with 5 bases between. The CDR3 loop spans 13 amino acids. Here the CDR3 DNA reads TGTGCCAGCAGCCAAGTGAAAAACACTGAAGCTTTCTTT. Translated, it gives CASSQVKNTEAFF.

Remarks on this clonotype: The junction shows a germline mismatch at one end, possibly a read error. The chain links TRBV5-1 to TRBJ2-5; 7 bases agree with TRBD1. The CDR3 sequence is 15 residues long. Looked up from germline, CDR1 is SGHRS and CDR2 is YFSETQ. The CDR3 region is CAGSHDRVQEATQYF. The CDR3 nucleotides read TGCGCCGGCAGCCATGACAGGGTCCAGGAAGCGACCCAGTACTTC.

In this sample, this clonotype turned up many times. The genes are TRBV28 and TRBJ1-2; possible D gene TRBD1, 6 bases. Germline assignment: CDR1 MDHEN and CDR2 SYDVKM. The CDR3 consists of 14 residues. The germline V and J ends were trimmed by 5 bases and 8 bases, with 18 bases remaining between them. In DNA form, the CDR3 reads TGTGCCAGCAGTCGATACTCCACAGGGAACGGCTACACCTTC. Translated, it gives CASSRYSTGNGYTF.

The chain couples TRBV20-1 to TRBJ2-6; D call uncertain. V lost 6 bases and J lost 8, with 14 bases in between. Looked up from germline, CDR1 is DFQATT and CDR2 is SNEGSKA (reference sequence). The CDR3 is made up of 13 amino acids. In DNA form, the CDR3 reads TGCAGTGCACCCACCCAAGGGACCAACGTCCTGACTTTC. Translated: CSAPTQGTNVLTF.